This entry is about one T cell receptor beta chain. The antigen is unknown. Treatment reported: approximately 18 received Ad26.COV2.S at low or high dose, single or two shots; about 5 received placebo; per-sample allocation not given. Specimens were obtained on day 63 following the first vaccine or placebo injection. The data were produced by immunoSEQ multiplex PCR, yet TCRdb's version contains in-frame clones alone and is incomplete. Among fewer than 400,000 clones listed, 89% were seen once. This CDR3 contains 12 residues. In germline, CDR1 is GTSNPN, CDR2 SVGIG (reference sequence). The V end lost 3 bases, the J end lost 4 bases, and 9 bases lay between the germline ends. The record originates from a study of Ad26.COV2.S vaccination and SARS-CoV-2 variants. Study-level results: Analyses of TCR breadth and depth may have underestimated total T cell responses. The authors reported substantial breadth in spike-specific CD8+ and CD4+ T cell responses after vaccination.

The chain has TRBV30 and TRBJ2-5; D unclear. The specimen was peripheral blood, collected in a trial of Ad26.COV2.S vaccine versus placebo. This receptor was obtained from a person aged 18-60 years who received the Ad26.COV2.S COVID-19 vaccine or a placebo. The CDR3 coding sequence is TGTGCCTGGAGCGGGCCCGGAGAGACCCAGTACTTC. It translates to CAWSGPGETQYF. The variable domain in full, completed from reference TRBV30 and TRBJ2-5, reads SQTIHQWPATLVQPVGSPLSLECTVEGTSNPNLYWYRQAAGRGLQLLFYSVGIGQISSEVPQNLSASRPQDRQFILSSKKLLLSDSGFYLCAWSGPGETQYFGPGTRLLVL.